Below, 17 T cell receptor beta chains from the same sample are listed, as sequenced in a study of shared clonotypes between healthy human individuals. CD45RO-negative, CCR7-positively selected cells formed the naive CD8 fraction, excluding terminally differentiated effector memory CD45RA+ cells. Clones were sequenced by immunoSEQ multiplex PCR, and TCRdb holds only the in-frame ones, with some missing. Counted here are about 2.2 million clones, approximately 94% occurring once; the ten biggest clones make up 1.5% to 2%. The source material was naive CD8+ T cells from PBMCs. These receptors came from a man between 18 and 29 years old in good health. Some clones in this sample may be carry-over from other donors' samples.

The V call is TRBV28, the J call TRBJ1-5; D gene ambiguous. The CDR3 is made up of 15 amino acids. The germline V and J ends were trimmed by 4 bases and 4 bases, with 14 bases remaining between them. Germline loops: CDR1 MDHEN, CDR2 SYDVKM. CDR3 amino acids: CASSSTWGKNQPQHF. The CDR3 DNA reads TGTGCCAGCAGTTCCACGTGGGGTAAGAATCAGCCCCAGCATTTT.

V usage is TRBV7-2 and J usage is TRBJ1-2; D may be TRBD1 (6 bases). Trimming pared 8 bases from V and 4 bases from J, leaving 17 bases between. The CDR3 sequence is 14 residues long. Germline V gene data show CDR1 as SGHTA and CDR2 as FQGNSA. The CDR3 spells CASQSTGGVYGYTF. The CDR3 nucleotides are TGTGCCAGCCAATCCACCGGGGGCGTCTATGGCTACACCTTC.

The J gene is TRBJ2-1, the V gene TRBV4-1; D gene unclear. In germline, CDR1 is MGHRA, CDR2 YSYEKL. This CDR3 is built from 16 residues. The V end lost 0 bases, the J end lost 7 bases, and 16 bases lay between the germline ends. CDR3 amino acids: CASSQDSTPRRNEQFF. In DNA form, the CDR3 reads TGCGCCAGCAGCCAAGATAGTACACCCCGGAGAAATGAGCAGTTCTTC.

This clone was recorded a few times. The rearrangement uses TRBV19 and TRBJ1-5; 8 bases map to TRBD1. CDR1 and CDR2 from the germline V gene are LNHDA and SQIVND (reference sequence). The CDR3 has 15 residues. V trimming: 6 bases; J trimming: 1 base; junction bases outside the gene matches: 5. CDR3 sequence (DNA): TGTGCCAGTAGGACGACAGGGGTAAGCAATCAGCCCCAGCATTTT. Protein sequence: CASRTTGVSNQPQHF.

The chain carries TRBV7-6 and TRBJ2-3; D may correspond to TRBD1 or TRBD2 (5 bases each). The ends were cut back, 0 bases at V and 2 bases at J, with 12 bases in the middle. CDR1 is SGHVS, CDR2 FNYEAQ, per germline. This CDR3 is built from 16 residues. Here the CDR3 DNA reads TGTGCCAGCAGCTTAGCGGGTGGGACCCCCACAGATACGCAGTATTTT. Protein sequence: CASSLAGGTPTDTQYF.

The V and J genes are TRBV4-1 and TRBJ2-1; TRBD2 matches at 12 bases. This CDR3 contains 16 residues. With V trimmed by 1 base and J by 9 bases, 7 bases remained unmatched. Germline CDR1 is MGHRA and CDR2 is YSYEKL. CDR3 loop: CASSQVVLAGGVEQFF. The DNA for the CDR3 is TGCGCCAGCAGCCAAGTTGTCCTAGCGGGAGGGGTTGAGCAGTTCTTC.

The chain uses TRBV28 and TRBJ2-7; D ambiguous. CDR3 length: 14 amino acids. CDR1 and CDR2 (germline): MDHEN, SYDVKM. V was cut by 1 base and J by 5 bases, with 12 bases left in between. CDR3 residues: CASSLSPVVDEQYF. The CDR3 DNA reads TGTGCCAGCAGTTTATCCCCGGTTGTAGACGAGCAGTACTTC.

This chain uses TRBV7-3 with TRBJ2-3, with D possibly TRBD2 on 5 matching bases. The CDR3 is made up of 15 amino acids. Germline values: CDR1 SGHTA, CDR2 FQGTGA. Trimming left V 0 bases short and J 2 bases short, with 9 bases between. CDR3 bases: TGTGCCAGCAGCTTAACCGGGGTCCCCACAGATACGCAGTATTTT. This sequence encodes CASSLTGVPTDTQYF.

The chain carries TRBV7-9 and TRBJ1-2, with a possible D match to TRBD1 (6 bases). The germline V gene encodes CDR1 SEHNR and CDR2 FQNEAQ (reference sequence). The CDR3 consists of 15 residues. The V end was cut by 3 bases, the J end by 2 bases, with 13 bases between. Here the CDR3 reads CASSLGGPSNYGYTF. The DNA for the CDR3 is TGTGCCAGCAGCTTGGGGGGGCCTTCGAACTATGGCTACACCTTC.

This clone appeared once. The rearrangement uses TRBV4-1 and TRBJ1-6; D possibly corresponds to TRBD1 (6 bases). Germline-derived CDR1 and CDR2 are MGHRA and YSYEKL. Trimming cost V 2 bases and J 7 bases, with 15 bases left between them. CDR3 length equals 16 residues. This CDR3 is CASSQFPGQINSPLHF. CDR3 bases: TGCGCCAGCAGCCAATTCCCGGGACAAATCAATTCACCCCTCCACTTT.

This chain uses TRBV27 with TRBJ1-5, with D unresolved. The CDR3 contains 15 residues. The germline V gene encodes CDR1 MNHEY and CDR2 SMNVEV (reference sequence). Trimming removed 1 base at V and 2 bases at J, with 9 bases between. The CDR3 region is CASSLWNSGNQPQHF. CDR3 nucleotides: TGTGCCAGCAGTTTATGGAATTCGGGCAATCAGCCCCAGCATTTT.

CDR3 residues: CASSLGDTYNQPQHF. The CDR3 DNA sequence: TGCGCCAGCAGCTTGGGGGACACATACAATCAGCCCCAGCATTTT. This chain connects TRBV5-1 to TRBJ1-5; the D gene is possibly TRBD1 (6 bases). The CDR3 totals 15 residues. Germline V gene sequence: CDR1 SGHRS, CDR2 YFSETQ. V lost 0 bases to trimming and J lost 3 bases, with 10 bases between them.

V gene TRBV5-4 combines with J gene TRBJ2-2; the D is unclear. Germline loops: CDR1 SGHNT, CDR2 YYREEE (reference sequence). CDR3 length: 14 residues. Trimming stripped 2 bases from V and 4 bases from J, with 9 bases between. The CDR3 DNA follows: TGTGCCAGCAGCTTTCCGGGCCTCACCGGGGAGCTGTTTTTT. Encoded protein: CASSFPGLTGELFF. The full variable domain, completed using reference TRBV5-4 and TRBJ2-2, is ETGVTQSPTHLIKTRGQQVTLRCSSQSGHNTVSWYQQALGQGPQFIFQYYREEENGRGNFPPRFSGLQFPNYSSELNVNALELDDSALYLCASSFPGLTGELFFGEGSRLTVL.

The genes are TRBV19 and TRBJ1-5; D is unclear. The germline CDR1 and CDR2 sequences are LNHDA and SQIVND (reference sequence). V was pared by 7 bases and J by 1 base, with 8 bases between. CDR3 length equals 13 residues. As DNA, the CDR3 is TGTGCCAGTACCCCGAGGAGCAATCAGCCCCAGCATTTT. Protein: CASTPRSNQPQHF.

The V gene is TRBV28, the J gene TRBJ2-3; D perhaps matches TRBD2 (5 bases). The CDR3 has 17 residues. The V end was cut by 4 bases, the J end by 1 base, with 18 bases between. Germline CDR1 reads MDHEN; CDR2 reads SYDVKM. As DNA, the CDR3 is TGTGCCAGCAGTTCGGATCCAGCGGTGGTGGGCACAGATACGCAGTATTTT. It specifies CASSSDPAVVGTDTQYF.

The chain employs TRBV5-1 and TRBJ2-7, with a tentative D call TRBD2 (6 bases). Per germline, CDR1 SGHRS and CDR2 YFSETQ. Trimming removed 4 bases at V and 3 bases at J, with 20 bases between. The CDR3 is 16 amino acids. CDR3: CASSVRFGGVGYEQYF. CDR3 DNA: TGCGCCAGCAGCGTCCGATTCGGCGGGGTGGGCTACGAGCAGTACTTC.

V gene TRBV10-3 combines with J gene TRBJ1-5; a possible D gene is TRBD1 (5 bases). This CDR3 is built from 16 residues. Germline CDR1 is ENHRY and CDR2 is SYGVKD. The germline V and J ends were trimmed by 2 bases and 4 bases, with 15 bases remaining between them. The CDR3 is CAISEGDPSYNQPQHF. DNA of the CDR3: TGTGCCATCAGTGAGGGGGACCCATCTTATAATCAGCCCCAGCATTTT.